The present TCR beta chain was sequenced within a study of cytomegalovirus exposure and HLA in healthy donors. Study conclusions and caveats: The authors later found most CMV-associated TCR beta chains appeared HLA-restricted. Over 15,000 TCR beta sequences were associated with HLA alleles at 0.05 false discovery rate in a later analysis. Researchers had no immune exposure information except CMV serostatus available.

As regards this clone: As yet, its antigen is unknown.

At the time of sampling, donors were nominally healthy, though unrecorded immune exposures were likely. Primers included in the PCR were 60 Vbeta and 13 Jbeta primers. Method: immunoSEQ multiplex PCR; TCRdb's copy keeps in-frame clones and lacks some. The sample includes roughly 150,000 clones, more than 70% seen only once; the top ten take approximately 10%. The CDR3 runs 16 residues. Germline values: CDR1 SNHLY, CDR2 FYNNEI. J lost 4 bases, V lost 5 bases, and 12 bases had no gene match. The sequence derives from a man between 18 and 35 years old in good health and CMV-seropositive. J is TRBJ1-1 and V is TRBV2; 8 bases are shared with TRBD1. The material sequenced was PBMCs. CDR3 protein: CASSSDRAPLGTEAFF. In nucleotides, the CDR3 is TGTGCCAGCAGTTCGGACAGGGCCCCATTGGGCACTGAAGCTTTCTTT.